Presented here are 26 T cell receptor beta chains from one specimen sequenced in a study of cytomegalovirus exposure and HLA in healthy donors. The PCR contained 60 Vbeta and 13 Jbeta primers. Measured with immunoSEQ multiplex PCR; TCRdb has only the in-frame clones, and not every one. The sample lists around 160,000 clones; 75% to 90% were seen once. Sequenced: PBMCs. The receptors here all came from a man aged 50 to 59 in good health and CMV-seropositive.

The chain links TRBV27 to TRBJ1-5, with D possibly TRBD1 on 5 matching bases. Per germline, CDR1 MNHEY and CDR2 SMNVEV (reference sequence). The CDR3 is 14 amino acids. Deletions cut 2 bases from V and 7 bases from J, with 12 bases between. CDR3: CASSLAWGVQPQHF. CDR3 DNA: TGTGCCAGCAGTTTAGCTTGGGGGGTACAGCCCCAGCATTTT.

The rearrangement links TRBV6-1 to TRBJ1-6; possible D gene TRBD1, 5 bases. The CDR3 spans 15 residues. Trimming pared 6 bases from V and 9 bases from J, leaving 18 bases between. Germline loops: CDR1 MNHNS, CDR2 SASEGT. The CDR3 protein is CASSQIAGQVSPLHF. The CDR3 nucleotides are TGTGCCAGCAGCCAGATAGCGGGGCAGGTTTCACCCCTCCACTTT.

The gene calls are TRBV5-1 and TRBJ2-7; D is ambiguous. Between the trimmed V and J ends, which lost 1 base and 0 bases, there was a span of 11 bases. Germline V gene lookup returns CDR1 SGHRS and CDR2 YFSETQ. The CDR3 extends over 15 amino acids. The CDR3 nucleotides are TGCGCCAGCAGCTTGACGGCGGATAGCTCCTACGAGCAGTACTTC. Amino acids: CASSLTADSSYEQYF.

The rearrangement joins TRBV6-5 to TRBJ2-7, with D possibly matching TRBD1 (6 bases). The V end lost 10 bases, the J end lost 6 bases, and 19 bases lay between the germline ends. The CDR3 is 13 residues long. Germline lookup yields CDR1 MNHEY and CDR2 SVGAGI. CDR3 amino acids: CATQQGWSGEQYF. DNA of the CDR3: TGTGCCACCCAACAGGGCTGGAGCGGCGAGCAGTACTTC.

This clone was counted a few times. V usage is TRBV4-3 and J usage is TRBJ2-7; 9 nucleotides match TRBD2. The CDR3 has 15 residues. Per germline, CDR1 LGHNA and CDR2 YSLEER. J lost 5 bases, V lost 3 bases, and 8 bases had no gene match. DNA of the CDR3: TGCGCCAGCAGCCACCTTAGCGGGGGAGGAAACGAGCAGTACTTC. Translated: CASSHLSGGGNEQYF.

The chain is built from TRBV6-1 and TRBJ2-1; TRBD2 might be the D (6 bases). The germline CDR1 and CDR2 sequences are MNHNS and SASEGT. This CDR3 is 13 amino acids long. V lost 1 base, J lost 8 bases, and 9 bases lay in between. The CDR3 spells CASSEVAADEQFF. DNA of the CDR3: TGTGCCAGCAGTGAAGTAGCGGCGGATGAGCAGTTCTTC.

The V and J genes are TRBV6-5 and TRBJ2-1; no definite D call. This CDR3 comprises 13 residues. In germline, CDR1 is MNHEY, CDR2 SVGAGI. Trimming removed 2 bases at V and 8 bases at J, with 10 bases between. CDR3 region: CASSYGPVHEQFF. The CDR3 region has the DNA TGTGCCAGCAGTTACGGGCCGGTTCATGAGCAGTTCTTC.

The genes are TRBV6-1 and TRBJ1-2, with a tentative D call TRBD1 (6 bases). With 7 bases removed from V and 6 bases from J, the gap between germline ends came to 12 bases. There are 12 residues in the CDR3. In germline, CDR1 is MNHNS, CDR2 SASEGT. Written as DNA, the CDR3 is TGTGCCAGCATTACAGGGTACGATGGCTACACCTTC. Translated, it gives CASITGYDGYTF.

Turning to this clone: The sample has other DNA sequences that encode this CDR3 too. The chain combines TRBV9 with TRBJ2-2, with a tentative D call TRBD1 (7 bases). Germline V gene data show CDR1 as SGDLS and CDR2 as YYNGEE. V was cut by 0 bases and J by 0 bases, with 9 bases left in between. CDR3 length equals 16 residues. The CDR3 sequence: CASSVGGTANTGELFF. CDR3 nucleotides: TGTGCCAGCAGCGTAGGCGGGACAGCGAACACCGGGGAGCTGTTTTTT.

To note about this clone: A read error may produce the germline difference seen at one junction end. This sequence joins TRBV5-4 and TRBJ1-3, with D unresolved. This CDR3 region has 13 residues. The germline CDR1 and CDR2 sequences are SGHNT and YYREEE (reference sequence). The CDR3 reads CASSLSGGNTIHF. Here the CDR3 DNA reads TGTGCCAGCAGCTTGTCGGGTGGAAACACCATACATTTT.

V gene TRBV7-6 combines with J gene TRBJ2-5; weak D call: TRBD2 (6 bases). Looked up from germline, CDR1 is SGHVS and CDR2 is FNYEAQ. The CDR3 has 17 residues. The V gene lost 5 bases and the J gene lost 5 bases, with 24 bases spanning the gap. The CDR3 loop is CASSANPTSGAGETQYF. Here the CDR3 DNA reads TGTGCCAGCAGCGCAAACCCGACTAGTGGGGCAGGGGAGACCCAGTACTTC.

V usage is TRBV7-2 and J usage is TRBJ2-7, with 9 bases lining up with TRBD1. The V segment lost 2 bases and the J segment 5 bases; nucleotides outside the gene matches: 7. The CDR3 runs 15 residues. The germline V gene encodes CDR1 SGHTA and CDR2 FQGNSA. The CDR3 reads CASSLNRDRANEQYF. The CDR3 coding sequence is TGTGCCAGCAGCTTAAATAGGGACAGGGCGAACGAGCAGTACTTC.

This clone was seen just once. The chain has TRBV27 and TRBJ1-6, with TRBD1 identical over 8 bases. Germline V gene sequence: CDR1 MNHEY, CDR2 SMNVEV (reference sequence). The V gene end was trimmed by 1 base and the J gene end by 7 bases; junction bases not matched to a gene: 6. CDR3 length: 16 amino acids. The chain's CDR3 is CASSLFDRGGNSPLHF. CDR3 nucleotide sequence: TGTGCCAGCAGTTTATTCGACAGGGGAGGGAATTCACCCCTCCACTTT.

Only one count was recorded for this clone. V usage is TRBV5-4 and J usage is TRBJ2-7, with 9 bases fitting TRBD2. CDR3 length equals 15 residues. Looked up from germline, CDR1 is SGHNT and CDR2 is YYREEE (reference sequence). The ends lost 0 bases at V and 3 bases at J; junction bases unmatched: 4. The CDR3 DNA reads TGTGCCAGCAGCTTGGCGAGTAGCGGGGGCTACGAGCAGTACTTC. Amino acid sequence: CASSLASSGGYEQYF.

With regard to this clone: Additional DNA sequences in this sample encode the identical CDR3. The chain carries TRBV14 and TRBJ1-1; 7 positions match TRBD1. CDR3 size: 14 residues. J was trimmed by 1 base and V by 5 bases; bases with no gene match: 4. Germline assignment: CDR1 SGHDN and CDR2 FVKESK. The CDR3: CASSTRQGNTEAFF. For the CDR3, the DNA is TGTGCCAGCAGCACACGACAGGGGAACACTGAAGCTTTCTTT.

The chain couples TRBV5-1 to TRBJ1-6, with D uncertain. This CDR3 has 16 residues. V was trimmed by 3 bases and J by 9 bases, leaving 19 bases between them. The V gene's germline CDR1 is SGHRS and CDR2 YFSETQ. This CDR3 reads CASSWEPGNEGSPLHF. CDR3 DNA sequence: TGCGCCAGCAGCTGGGAACCCGGGAATGAAGGTTCACCCCTCCACTTT.

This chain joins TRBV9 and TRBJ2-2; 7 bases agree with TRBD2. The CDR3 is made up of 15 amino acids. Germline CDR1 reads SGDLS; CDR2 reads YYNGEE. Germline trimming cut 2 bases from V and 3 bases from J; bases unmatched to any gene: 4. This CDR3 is CASSVGGEYTGELFF. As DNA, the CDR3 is TGTGCCAGCAGCGTGGGGGGGGAGTACACCGGGGAGCTGTTTTTT.

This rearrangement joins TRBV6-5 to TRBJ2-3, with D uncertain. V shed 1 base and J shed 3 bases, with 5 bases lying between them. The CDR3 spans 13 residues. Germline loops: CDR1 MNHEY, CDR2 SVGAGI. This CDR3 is CASSYFSTDTQYF. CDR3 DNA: TGTGCCAGCAGTTACTTCAGTACAGATACGCAGTATTTT.

CDR3 nucleotides: TGTGCCAGCAGCTTAGAGACAGGGGATAATTCACCCCTCCACTTT. Translated: CASSLETGDNSPLHF. This chain uses TRBV7-6 with TRBJ1-6; 8 bases are shared with TRBD1. Trimming cost V 1 base and J 5 bases; bases outside gene matches: 1. This CDR3 is 15 amino acids long. Looked up from germline, CDR1 is SGHVS and CDR2 is FNYEAQ.

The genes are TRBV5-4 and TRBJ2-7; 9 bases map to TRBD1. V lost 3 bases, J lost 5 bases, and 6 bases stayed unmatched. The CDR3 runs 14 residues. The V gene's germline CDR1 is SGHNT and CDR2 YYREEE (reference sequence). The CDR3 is CASSSWDRDDEQYF. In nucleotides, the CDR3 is TGTGCCAGCAGCTCTTGGGACAGGGATGACGAGCAGTACTTC.

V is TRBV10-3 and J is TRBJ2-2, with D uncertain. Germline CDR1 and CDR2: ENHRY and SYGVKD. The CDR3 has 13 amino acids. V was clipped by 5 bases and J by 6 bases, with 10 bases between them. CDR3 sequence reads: CAISTMGAGELFF. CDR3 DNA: TGTGCCATCAGTACCATGGGCGCCGGGGAGCTGTTTTTT.

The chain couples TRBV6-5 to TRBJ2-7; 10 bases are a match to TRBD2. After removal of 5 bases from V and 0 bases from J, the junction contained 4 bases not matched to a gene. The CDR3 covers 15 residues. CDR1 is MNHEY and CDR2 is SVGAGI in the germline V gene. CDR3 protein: CASSSSGGPSYEQYF. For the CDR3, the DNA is TGTGCCAGCAGTAGTAGCGGGGGGCCCTCCTACGAGCAGTACTTC.

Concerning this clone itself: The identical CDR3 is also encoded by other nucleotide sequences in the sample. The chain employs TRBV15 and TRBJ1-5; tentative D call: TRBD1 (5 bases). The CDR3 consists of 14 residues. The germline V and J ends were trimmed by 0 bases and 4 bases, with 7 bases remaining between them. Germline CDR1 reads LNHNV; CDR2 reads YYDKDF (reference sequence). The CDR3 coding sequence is TGTGCCACCAGCAGAGATCGGGGGAATCAGCCCCAGCATTTT. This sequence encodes CATSRDRGNQPQHF.

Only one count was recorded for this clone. CDR3: CASSQDSTGELFF. CDR3 DNA: TGTGCCAGCAGCCAGGACTCCACCGGGGAGCTGTTTTTT. The rearrangement joins TRBV7-6 to TRBJ2-2; D may be TRBD2 (5 bases). Germline CDR1 is SGHVS and CDR2 is FNYEAQ. V dropped 5 bases and J dropped 4 bases, with 8 bases sitting between them. The CDR3 has 13 amino acids.

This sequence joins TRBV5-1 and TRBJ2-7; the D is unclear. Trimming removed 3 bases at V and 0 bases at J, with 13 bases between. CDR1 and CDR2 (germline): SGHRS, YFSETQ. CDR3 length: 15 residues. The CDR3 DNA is TGCGCCAGCAGCTCGGGTCGATCGGGCTCCTACGAGCAGTACTTC. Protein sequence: CASSSGRSGSYEQYF. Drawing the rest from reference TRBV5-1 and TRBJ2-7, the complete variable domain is KAGVTQTPRYLIKTRGQQVTLSCSPISGHRSVSWYQQTPGQGLQFLFEYFSETQRNKGNFPGRFSGRQFSNSRSEMNVSTLELGDSALYLCASSSGRSGSYEQYFGPGTRLTVT.

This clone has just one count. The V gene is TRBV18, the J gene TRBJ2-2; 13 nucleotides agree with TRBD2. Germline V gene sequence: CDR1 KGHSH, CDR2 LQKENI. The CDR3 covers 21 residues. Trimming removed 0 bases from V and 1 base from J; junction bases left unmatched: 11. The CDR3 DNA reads TGTGCCAGCTCACCACCGACTAGCGGGAGGTTCGGTAGGCGGAACACCGGGGAGCTGTTTTTT. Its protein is CASSPPTSGRFGRRNTGELFF.